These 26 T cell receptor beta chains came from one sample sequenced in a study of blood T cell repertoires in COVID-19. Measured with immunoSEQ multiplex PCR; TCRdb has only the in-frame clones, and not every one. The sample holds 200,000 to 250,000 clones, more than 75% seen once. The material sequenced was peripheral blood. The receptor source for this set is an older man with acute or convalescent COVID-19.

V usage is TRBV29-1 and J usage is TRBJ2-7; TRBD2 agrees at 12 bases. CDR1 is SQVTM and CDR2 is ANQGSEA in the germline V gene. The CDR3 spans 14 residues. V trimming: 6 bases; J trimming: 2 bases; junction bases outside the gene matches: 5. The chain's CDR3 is CSVLLAGGPYEQYF. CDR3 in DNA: TGCAGCGTCTTACTAGCGGGAGGTCCCTACGAGCAGTACTTC.

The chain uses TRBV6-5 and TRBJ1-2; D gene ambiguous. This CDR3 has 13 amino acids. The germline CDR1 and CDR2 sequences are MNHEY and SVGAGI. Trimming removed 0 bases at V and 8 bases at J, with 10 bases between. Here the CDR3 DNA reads TGTGCCAGCAGTTACTCGAACGAGGGCGGCTACACCTTC. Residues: CASSYSNEGGYTF.

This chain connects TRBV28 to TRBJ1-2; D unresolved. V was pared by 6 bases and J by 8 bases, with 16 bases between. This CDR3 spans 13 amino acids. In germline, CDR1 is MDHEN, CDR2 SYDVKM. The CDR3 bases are TGTGCCAGCAGCCTACAAGGATCGGGAGGCTACACCTTC. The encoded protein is CASSLQGSGGYTF.

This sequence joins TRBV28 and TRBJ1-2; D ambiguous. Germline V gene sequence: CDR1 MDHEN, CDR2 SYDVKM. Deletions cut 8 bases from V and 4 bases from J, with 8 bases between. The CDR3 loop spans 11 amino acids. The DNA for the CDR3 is TGTGCCAGCTCCAATCCCTATGGCTACACCTTC. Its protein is CASSNPYGYTF.

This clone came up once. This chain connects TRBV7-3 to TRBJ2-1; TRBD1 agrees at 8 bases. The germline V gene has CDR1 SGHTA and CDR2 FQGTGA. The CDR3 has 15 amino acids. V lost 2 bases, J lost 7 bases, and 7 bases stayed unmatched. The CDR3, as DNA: TGTGCCAGCAGCTTATTGCAGGGGGCGCGAAATGAGCAGTTCTTC. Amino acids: CASSLLQGARNEQFF.

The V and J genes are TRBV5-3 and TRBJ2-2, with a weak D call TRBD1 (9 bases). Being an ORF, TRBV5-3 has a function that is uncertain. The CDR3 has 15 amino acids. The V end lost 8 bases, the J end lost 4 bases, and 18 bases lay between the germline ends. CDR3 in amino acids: CASRGGTGCTGELFF. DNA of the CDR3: TGTGCCAGCCGCGGGGGGACAGGGTGCACCGGGGAGCTGTTTTTT.

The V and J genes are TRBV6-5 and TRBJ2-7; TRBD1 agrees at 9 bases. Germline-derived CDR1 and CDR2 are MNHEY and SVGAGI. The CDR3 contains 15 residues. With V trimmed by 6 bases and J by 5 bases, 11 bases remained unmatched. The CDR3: CASRSNRGRGDEQYF. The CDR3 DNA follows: TGTGCCAGCAGATCGAACAGGGGGCGCGGGGACGAGCAGTACTTC.

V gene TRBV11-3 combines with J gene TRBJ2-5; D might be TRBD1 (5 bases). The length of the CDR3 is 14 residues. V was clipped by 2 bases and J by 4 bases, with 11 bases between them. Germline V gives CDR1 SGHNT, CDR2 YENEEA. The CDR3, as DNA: TGTGCCAGCAGCTTACAGGGTAGTGTAGAGACCCAGTACTTC. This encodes CASSLQGSVETQYF. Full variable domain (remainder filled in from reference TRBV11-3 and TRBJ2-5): EAGVVQSPRYKIIEKKQPVAFWCNPISGHNTLYWYLQNLGQGPELLIRYENEEAVDDSQLPKDRFSAERLKGVDSTLKIQPAELGDSAVYLCASSLQGSVETQYFGPGTRLLVL.

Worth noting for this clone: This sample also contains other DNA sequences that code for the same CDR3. CDR3 DNA: TGCGCCAGCAGAGGACAGACCTACAATGAGCAGTTCTTC. Residues: CASRGQTYNEQFF. The chain joins TRBV5-1 to TRBJ2-1; perhaps TRBD1 as D (6 bases). Trimming cost V 5 bases and J 2 bases, with 8 bases left between them. The CDR3 is 13 amino acids. CDR1 is SGHRS and CDR2 is YFSETQ in the germline V gene.

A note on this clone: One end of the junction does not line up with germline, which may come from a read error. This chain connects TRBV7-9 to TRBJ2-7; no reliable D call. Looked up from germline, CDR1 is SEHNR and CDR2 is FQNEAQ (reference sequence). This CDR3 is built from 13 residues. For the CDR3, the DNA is TGTGCCAGCAGCTTTAGACACTCCGACGAGCAGTACTTC. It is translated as CASSFRHSDEQYF.

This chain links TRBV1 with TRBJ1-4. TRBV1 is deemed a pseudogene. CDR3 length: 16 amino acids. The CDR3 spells CTSSQEGSGGAEKLFF. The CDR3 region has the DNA TGCACCAGCAGCCAAGAAGGATCCGGGGGAGCCGAAAAACTGTTTTTT.

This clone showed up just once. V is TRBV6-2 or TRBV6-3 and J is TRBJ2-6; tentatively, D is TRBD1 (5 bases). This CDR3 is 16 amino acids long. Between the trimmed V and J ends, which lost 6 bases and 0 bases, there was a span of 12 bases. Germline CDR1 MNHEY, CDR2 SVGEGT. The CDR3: CASSVRDPSGANVLTF. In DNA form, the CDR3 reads TGTGCCAGCAGCGTCAGGGATCCCTCTGGGGCCAACGTCCTGACTTTC.

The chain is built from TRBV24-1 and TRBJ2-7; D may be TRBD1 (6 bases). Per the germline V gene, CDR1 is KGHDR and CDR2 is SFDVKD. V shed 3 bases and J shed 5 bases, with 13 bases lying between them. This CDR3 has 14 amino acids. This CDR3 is CATSDAQGSHEQYF. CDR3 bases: TGTGCCACCAGTGATGCGCAGGGGTCTCACGAGCAGTACTTC.

The CDR3 nucleotides are TGTGCCAGCAGCCGAGACAGGGCGGGCGAAAAACTGTTTTTT. It codes for CASSRDRAGEKLFF. V usage is TRBV7-8 and J usage is TRBJ1-4; 7 positions match TRBD1. The trim removed 5 bases at V and 8 bases at J, leaving 8 bases unmatched. Germline-derived CDR1 and CDR2 are SGHVS and FQNEAQ. The CDR3 has 14 residues.

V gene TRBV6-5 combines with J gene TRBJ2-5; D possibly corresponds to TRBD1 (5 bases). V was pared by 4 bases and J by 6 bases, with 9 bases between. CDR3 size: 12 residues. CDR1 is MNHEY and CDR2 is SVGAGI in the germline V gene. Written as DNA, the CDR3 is TGTGCCAGCAGTTTCCTGGGGCAGACCCAGTACTTC. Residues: CASSFLGQTQYF.

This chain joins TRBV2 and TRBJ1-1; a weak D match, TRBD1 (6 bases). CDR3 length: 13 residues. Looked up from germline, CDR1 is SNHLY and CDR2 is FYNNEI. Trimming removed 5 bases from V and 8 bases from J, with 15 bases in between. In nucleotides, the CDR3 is TGTGCCAGCAGTAACGGGGGGACATCGGAAGCTTTCTTT. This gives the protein CASSNGGTSEAFF.

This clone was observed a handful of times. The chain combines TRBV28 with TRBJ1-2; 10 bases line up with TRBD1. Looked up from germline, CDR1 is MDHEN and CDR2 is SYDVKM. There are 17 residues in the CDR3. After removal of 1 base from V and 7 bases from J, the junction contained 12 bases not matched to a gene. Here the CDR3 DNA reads TGTGCCAGCAGTTTATCTGGGACAGGGGTCTCTCGAGGTGGCTACACCTTC. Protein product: CASSLSGTGVSRGGYTF.

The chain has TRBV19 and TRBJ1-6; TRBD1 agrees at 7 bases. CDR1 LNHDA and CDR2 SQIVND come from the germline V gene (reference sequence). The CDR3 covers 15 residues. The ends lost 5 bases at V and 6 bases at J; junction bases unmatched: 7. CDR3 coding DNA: TGTGCCAGTAGTCCACAGGGGTTAAGTAATTCACCCCTCCACTTT. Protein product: CASSPQGLSNSPLHF. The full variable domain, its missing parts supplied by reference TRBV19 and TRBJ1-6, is DGGITQSPKYLFRKEGQNVTLSCEQNLNHDAMYWYRQDPGQGLRLIYYSQIVNDFQKGDIAEGYSVSREKKESFPLTVTSAQKNPTAFYLCASSPQGLSNSPLHFGNGTRLTVT.

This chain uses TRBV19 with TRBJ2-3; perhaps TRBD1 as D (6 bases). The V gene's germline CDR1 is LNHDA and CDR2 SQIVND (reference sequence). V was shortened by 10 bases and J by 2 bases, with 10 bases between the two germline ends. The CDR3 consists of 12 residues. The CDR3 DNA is TGTGCCACCGGACAGAACACAGATACGCAGTATTTT. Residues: CATGQNTDTQYF. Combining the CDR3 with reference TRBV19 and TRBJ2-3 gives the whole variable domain DGGITQSPKYLFRKEGQNVTLSCEQNLNHDAMYWYRQDPGQGLRLIYYSQIVNDFQKGDIAEGYSVSREKKESFPLTVTSAQKNPTAFYLCATGQNTDTQYFGPGTRLTVL.

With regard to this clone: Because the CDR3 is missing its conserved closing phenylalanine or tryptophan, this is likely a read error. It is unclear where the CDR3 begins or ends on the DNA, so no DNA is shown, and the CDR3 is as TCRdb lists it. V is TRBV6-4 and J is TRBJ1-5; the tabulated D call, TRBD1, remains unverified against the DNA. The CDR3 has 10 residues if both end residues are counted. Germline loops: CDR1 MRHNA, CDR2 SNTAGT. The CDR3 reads CASHECSRNL.

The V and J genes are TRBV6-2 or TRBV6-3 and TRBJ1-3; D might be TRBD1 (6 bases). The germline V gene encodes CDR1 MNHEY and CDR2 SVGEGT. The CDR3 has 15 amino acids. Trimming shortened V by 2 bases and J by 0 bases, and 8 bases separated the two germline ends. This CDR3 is CASSYDRPSGNTIYF. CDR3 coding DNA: TGTGCCAGCAGTTACGACAGGCCCTCTGGAAACACCATATATTTT.

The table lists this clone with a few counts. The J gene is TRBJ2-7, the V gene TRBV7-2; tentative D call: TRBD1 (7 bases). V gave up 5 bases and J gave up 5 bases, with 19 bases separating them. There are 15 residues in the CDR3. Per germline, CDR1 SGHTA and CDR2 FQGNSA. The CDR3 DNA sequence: TGTGCCAGCAGCCGCCAGGGGGGAAGGGGGAACGAGCAGTACTTC. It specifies CASSRQGGRGNEQYF.

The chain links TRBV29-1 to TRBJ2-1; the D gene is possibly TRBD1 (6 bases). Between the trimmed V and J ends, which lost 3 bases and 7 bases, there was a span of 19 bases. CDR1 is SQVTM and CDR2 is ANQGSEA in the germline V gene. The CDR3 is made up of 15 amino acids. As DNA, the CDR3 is TGCAGCGTTGAGGGACCGGGACACACTACGAATGAGCAGTTCTTC. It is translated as CSVEGPGHTTNEQFF.

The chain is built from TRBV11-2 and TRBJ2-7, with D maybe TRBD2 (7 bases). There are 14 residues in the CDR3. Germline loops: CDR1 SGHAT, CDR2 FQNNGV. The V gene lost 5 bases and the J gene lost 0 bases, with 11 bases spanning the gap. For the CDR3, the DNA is TGTGCCAGCAGCCTGGCGGGGGCCTCCTACGAGCAGTACTTC. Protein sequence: CASSLAGASYEQYF. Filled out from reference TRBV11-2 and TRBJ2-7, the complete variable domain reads EAGVAQSPRYKIIEKRQSVAFWCNPISGHATLYWYQQILGQGPKLLIQFQNNGVVDDSQLPKDRFSAERLKGVDSTLKIQPAKLEDSAVYLCASSLAGASYEQYFGPGTRLTVT.

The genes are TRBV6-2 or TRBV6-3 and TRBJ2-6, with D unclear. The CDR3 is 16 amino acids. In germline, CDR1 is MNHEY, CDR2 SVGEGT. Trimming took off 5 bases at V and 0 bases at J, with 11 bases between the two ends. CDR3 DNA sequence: TGTGCCAGCAGTCGCTCACTAATCTCTGGGGCCAACGTCCTGACTTTC. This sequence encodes CASSRSLISGANVLTF.

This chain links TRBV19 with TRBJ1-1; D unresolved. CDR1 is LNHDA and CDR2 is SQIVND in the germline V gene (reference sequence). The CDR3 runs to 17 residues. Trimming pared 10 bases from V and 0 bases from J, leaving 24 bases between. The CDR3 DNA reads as TGTGCCACCATTCAAGCCGACTCGGGGAATATGAACACTGAAGCTTTCTTT. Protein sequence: CATIQADSGNMNTEAFF.